This TCR beta chain is drawn from a study of metastatic and nonmetastatic thyroid tumors. This clone has a handful of counts. Every patient was untreated before thyroid surgery. Germline-derived CDR1 and CDR2 are MNHNS and SASEGT. The CDR3 runs 14 residues. The ends lost 5 bases at V and 4 bases at J; junction bases unmatched: 4. TCRdb re-processed the PCR reads through MiXCR. The top ten clones hold approximately 17% of a sample with over 15,000 clones, roughly 36% of them seen once. Material: tumor tissue. This chain links TRBV6-1 with TRBJ1-3; 8 bases map to TRBD1. The receptor was isolated from a female donor with papillary thyroid cancer or a benign thyroid nodule (not recorded which). Some clones in this sample may be carry-over from other donors' samples. CDR3: CASSRQGRGNTIYF. In nucleotides, the CDR3 is TGTGCCAGCAGTCGACAGGGGCGCGGAAACACCATATATTTT.